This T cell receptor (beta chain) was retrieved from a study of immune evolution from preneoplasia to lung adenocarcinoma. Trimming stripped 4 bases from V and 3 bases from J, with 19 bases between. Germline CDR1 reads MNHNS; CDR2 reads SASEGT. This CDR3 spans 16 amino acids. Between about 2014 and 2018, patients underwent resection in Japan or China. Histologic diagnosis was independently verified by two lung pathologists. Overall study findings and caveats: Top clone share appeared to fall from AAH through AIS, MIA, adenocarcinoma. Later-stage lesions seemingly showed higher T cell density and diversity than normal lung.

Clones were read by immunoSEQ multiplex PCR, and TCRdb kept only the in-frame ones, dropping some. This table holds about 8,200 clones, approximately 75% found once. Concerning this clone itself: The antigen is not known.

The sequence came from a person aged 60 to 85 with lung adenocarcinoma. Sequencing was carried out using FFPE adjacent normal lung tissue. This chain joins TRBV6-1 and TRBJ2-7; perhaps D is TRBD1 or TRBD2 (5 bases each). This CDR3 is CASSVTGLPPHYEQYF. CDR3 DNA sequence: TGTGCCAGCAGTGTAACAGGACTTCCCCCACACTACGAGCAGTACTTC.